Included here is one TCR beta chain sequence, with context. The junction departs from the called germline gene at one end, perhaps through a read error. This entry comes from a study of cytomegalovirus exposure and HLA in healthy donors. CDR3 size: 18 residues. Germline V gives CDR1 SNHLY, CDR2 FYNNEI. 60 Vbeta and 13 Jbeta primers were used in PCR. The table came from immunoSEQ multiplex PCR; TCRdb's copy has only in-frame clones and leaves some out. Here the sample spans approximately 130,000 clones, around 78% being singletons. The sequencing input was PBMCs. The J gene is TRBJ2-3, the V gene TRBV2; 9 bases agree with TRBD1. The receptor's source is a middle-aged woman in good health and CMV-seronegative. The CDR3: CASSISGQGSASTATQYF. CDR3 coding DNA: TGTGCCAGCAGTATCTCCGGACAGGGGTCGGCGTCCACAGCTACGCAGTATTTT.